These T cell receptor beta chains were read from a single sample in a study of blood T cell repertoires in COVID-19. Clones were read by immunoSEQ multiplex PCR, and TCRdb kept only the in-frame ones, dropping some. This table has hundreds of thousands of clones, over 70% appearing once. Input material: peripheral blood. The source is a woman in her forties or fifties with COVID-19, enrolled during active disease. Both conserved end residues are part of each CDR3. D genes are given only for firm matches. Only some rows state a clone size, as once, few, many or a class for expanded clones.

.,TRBV5-1,TRBJ2-4,.,TGCGCCAGCAGCACCGGGACATCCCAAAACATTCAGTACTTC,CASSTGTSQNIQYF
once,TRBV19,TRBJ1-2,.,TGTGCCAGTAATGGGCCCGGGGGACCAAACTATGGCTACACCTTC,CASNGPGGPNYGYTF
.,TRBV6-2/TRBV6-3,TRBJ2-2,TRBD2,TGTGCCAGCAGTTACTCGGCGGGAGGGGCCGGGGAGCTGTTTTTT,CASSYSAGGAGELFF
.,TRBV30,TRBJ1-2,.,TGTGCCTGGAGTGTACCTAACAGGGAATACGGTGGCTACACCTTC,CAWSVPNREYGGYTF
.,TRBV19,TRBJ2-1,TRBD1,TGTGCCAGTAGTACTTTAGAAGTGTATGGGGACAGGGGTAAAGATGAGCAGTTCTTC,CASSTLEVYGDRGKDEQFF
.,TRBV11-2,TRBJ2-5,TRBD1,TGTGCCAGCTGCGTTGGACAGGGGGCAGGAGAGACCCAGTACTTC,CASCVGQGAGETQYF
.,TRBV5-8,TRBJ2-1,TRBD1,TGTGCCAGCGGGACGGGACAGTCTTTTAGTGAGCAGTTCTTC,CASGTGQSFSEQFF
.,TRBV19,TRBJ2-3,TRBD2,TGTGCCAGTAGTTTCCGCCTACTAGCGGGAGGGGGGTATACGCAGTATTTT,CASSFRLLAGGGYTQYF
.,TRBV10-1,TRBJ1-1,.,TGCGCCAGCAGGGCGGACACAGTGGCTGAAGCTTTCTTT,CASRADTVAEAFF
.,TRBV7-3,TRBJ2-1,TRBD2,TGTGCCAGCAGCTCCGGGACTAGCGGGAGTGACAATGAGCAGTTCTTC,CASSSGTSGSDNEQFF
.,TRBV6-1,TRBJ2-2,TRBD2,TGTGCCAGCAGTGCACCGGGACTAGCGAGACACACCGGGGAGCTGTTTTTT,CASSAPGLARHTGELFF
.,TRBV5-5,TRBJ1-1,TRBD1,TGTGCCAGCAGCCTTCAGACAGGGTCCCTCCCGTCTGAAGCTTTCTTT,CASSLQTGSLPSEAFF
.,TRBV9,TRBJ2-3,TRBD1,TGTGCCAGCAGCGCCCCAACAGGGGGCAAGACCACAGATACGCAGTATTTT,CASSAPTGGKTTDTQYF
.,TRBV11-2,TRBJ1-4,TRBD1,TGTGCCAGCAGCTCCACAGGGGGCACAACTAATGAAAAACTGTTTTTT,CASSSTGGTTNEKLFF
.,TRBV19,TRBJ1-2,.,TGTGCCAGTAGAGGTACTGGGACACCTAACTATGGCTACACCTTC,CASRGTGTPNYGYTF
.,TRBV7-6,TRBJ2-4,.,TGTGCCAGCAGCTCCACCGTACCCTCCGGGACCAAAAACATTCAGTACTTC,CASSSTVPSGTKNIQYF
.,TRBV11-3,TRBJ2-3,.,TGTGCCAGCAGGAGTTGGGAGGGGGAGACTAGCACAGATACGCAGTATTTT,CASRSWEGETSTDTQYF
.,TRBV19,TRBJ2-1,.,TGTGCCAGTTCCCTAACTAGGAGCAATGAGCAGTTCTTC,CASSLTRSNEQFF
.,TRBV23-1,TRBJ2-3,.,TGCGCCAGCAGTCAGCGGGATCAGGGGGTGTCAGGCACAGATACGCAGTATTTT,CASSQRDQGVSGTDTQYF
.,TRBV3-1/TRBV3-2,TRBJ2-7,.,TGTGCCAGCAGCCAAAGGGGGATAGCGACGTACGAGCAGTACTTC,CASSQRGIATYEQYF
.,TRBV6-2/TRBV6-3,TRBJ2-2,.,TGTGCCAGCAGTTACAGCAGGGTAACCGGGGAGCTGTTTTTT,CASSYSRVTGELFF
few,TRBV5-1,TRBJ2-7,.,TGCGCCAGCAGCTCCGCAGGGGAATCCTACGAGCAGTACTTC,CASSSAGESYEQYF
.,TRBV27,TRBJ1-1,TRBD1,TGTGCCAGCAACCTACGTACGAATACAGGGGTGGTGACTGAAGCTTTCTTT,CASNLRTNTGVVTEAFF
.,TRBV10-3,TRBJ1-1,TRBD1,TGTGCCATCAATCCAGGGACAGGAGCTTCCTCTAACACTGAAGCTTTCTTT,CAINPGTGASSNTEAFF
.,TRBV5-1,TRBJ2-3,TRBD2,TGCGCCAGCAGCTTTGGCGCTAGCGGGAGCACAGATACGCAGTATTTT,CASSFGASGSTDTQYF
few,TRBV30,TRBJ1-5,TRBD1,TGTGCCTGGAGTGTCGGGACAGCCGACTTTTACCAGCCCCAGCATTTT,CAWSVGTADFYQPQHF
once,TRBV2,TRBJ1-1,.,TGTGCCAGCAGTGAAGCGCGTTTCACCTCCTTCTTT,CASSEARFTSFF
.,TRBV7-9,TRBJ2-1,TRBD2,TGTGCCACCCCCCCGCGGGAGGTATATAGCTCCTACAATGAGCAGTTCTTC,CATPPREVYSSYNEQFF
few,TRBV10-1,TRBJ2-7,.,TGCGCCAGCAGTGAGTCGATCGAACGGGGGACCTACGAGCAGTACTTC,CASSESIERGTYEQYF
.,TRBV3-1/TRBV3-2,TRBJ2-7,.,TGTGCCAGCAGCCAAGTCGCAGGGGTGCTCCAGGGCTACGAGCAGTACTTC,CASSQVAGVLQGYEQYF
.,TRBV15,TRBJ1-2,.,TGTGCCACCAGCAGAGGCCCGAACCCCGAGAGCTACACCTTC,CATSRGPNPESYTF
.,TRBV19,TRBJ1-1,.,TGTGCCAGTAGGAACAAAGACAGACCGAACACTGAAGCTTTCTTT,CASRNKDRPNTEAFF
.,TRBV18,TRBJ1-2,.,TGTGCCAGCTCACACTCAGGCCCGGTACACCATGGCTACACCTTC,CASSHSGPVHHGYTF
.,TRBV6-2/TRBV6-3,TRBJ1-5,.,TGTGCCAGCAGTTACGGGCAGAATCAGCCCCAGCATTTT,CASSYGQNQPQHF
.,TRBV4-1,TRBJ1-1,TRBD1,TGCGCCAGCAGCCATAGGACAGGGGAGGCTGAAGCTTTCTTT,CASSHRTGEAEAFF
few,TRBV5-6,TRBJ1-3,.,TGTGCCAGCAGCTTGGCCTCGCACTTCCCGAGCTCTGGAAACACCATATATTTT,CASSLASHFPSSGNTIYF
.,TRBV15,TRBJ2-1,.,TGTGCCACCAGGGGATCGGGAACGAGCAATGAGCAGTTCTTC,CATRGSGTSNEQFF
.,TRBV27,TRBJ2-5,.,TGTGCCAGCAGTTCCAGTAGCGATCTATCAGAGACCCAGTACTTC,CASSSSSDLSETQYF
once,TRBV5-4,TRBJ2-7,.,TGTGCCAGCAGCTCCGGACAGACCTCCTACGAGCAGTACTTC,CASSSGQTSYEQYF
.,TRBV11-2,TRBJ1-3,.,TGTGCCAGCAGCTCCCCGACTTCCCGCAGAAACACCATATATTTT,CASSSPTSRRNTIYF
.,TRBV19,TRBJ1-1,.,TGTGCCAGTAGTATAACCAGAACCAACACTGAAGCTTTCTTT,CASSITRTNTEAFF
.,TRBV3-1/TRBV3-2,TRBJ1-2,.,TGTGCCAGCAGCCCCCGCCCGGCTAACTATGGCTACACCTTC,CASSPRPANYGYTF
once,TRBV7-6,TRBJ2-5,TRBD2,TGTGCCAGCAGCCGGCCGGGACTAGCGGGAGGAGAGACCCAGTACTTC,CASSRPGLAGGETQYF
few,TRBV11-2,TRBJ2-6,TRBD2,TGTGCCAGCAGCCCCGGGGGGGCTGGGGCCAACGTCCTGACTTTC,CASSPGGAGANVLTF
.,TRBV19,TRBJ1-1,TRBD1,TGTGCCAGTAGTGGGGGACAGGTTGGCATCGTGAACACTGAAGCTTTCTTT,CASSGGQVGIVNTEAFF
.,TRBV11-2,TRBJ2-5,.,TGTGCCAGCAGCACGGGATTGGGAGAGACCCAGTACTTC,CASSTGLGETQYF
.,TRBV28,TRBJ2-7,.,TGTGCCAGCATCCCTCGGGGTAGCGGAGCCTACGAGCAGTACTTC,CASIPRGSGAYEQYF